This passage covers 18 T cell receptor beta chains from one sample sequenced in a study of prognosis after radiotherapy for stage I lung cancer. From genomic DNA, two-round multiplex PCR was used to amplify TCR beta CDR3. Primers targeting each individual TRBV and TRBJ gene were applied in first-round PCR. TCRdb reprocessed the multiplex PCR reads with MiXCR, giving one entry per CDR3 protein. This sample yields around 56,000 distinct CDR3 sequences, of which roughly 29% are seen a single time; roughly 7.5% belongs to the top ten. The sequences come from PBMCs, collected before or after stereotactic body radiation therapy (not recorded which). The receptors derive from a donor aged 50 or older with non-small cell lung cancer.

This clonotype has at least ten counts. The genes are TRBV5-1 and TRBJ1-6; 8 bases line up with TRBD1. Losses at the gene ends were 0 bases for V and 4 bases for J; bases not matched to a gene: 12. This CDR3 has 19 amino acids. CDR1 is SGHRS, CDR2 YFSETQ, per germline. CDR3: CASSLEPGGRSSYNSPLHF. The CDR3 nucleotides are TGCGCCAGCAGCTTGGAGCCAGGGGGCCGCAGCAGTTATAATTCACCCCTCCACTTT. Drawing the rest from reference TRBV5-1 and TRBJ1-6, the complete variable domain is KAGVTQTPRYLIKTRGQQVTLSCSPISGHRSVSWYQQTPGQGLQFLFEYFSETQRNKGNFPGRFSGRQFSNSRSEMNVSTLELGDSALYLCASSLEPGGRSSYNSPLHFGNGTRLTVT.

The V gene is TRBV18, the J gene TRBJ2-4, with 7 nucleotides matching TRBD2. J was trimmed by 5 bases and V by 3 bases; bases with no gene match: 7. This CDR3 region has 15 residues. Germline values: CDR1 KGHSH, CDR2 LQKENI. The CDR3 bases are TGTGCCAGCTCACCGATGAGGGGAGGGGAAAACATTCAGTACTTC. It translates to CASSPMRGGENIQYF.

This clonotype has a handful of counts. The chain recombines TRBV5-6 with TRBJ2-5; TRBD2 might be the D (6 bases). The length of the CDR3 is 17 residues. V was shortened by 0 bases and J by 5 bases, with 20 bases between the two germline ends. Looked up from germline, CDR1 is SGHDT and CDR2 is YYEEEE. The CDR3 DNA follows: TGTGCCAGCAGCTTGGCGGTCATGGGGGGATTATCTGAGACCCAGTACTTC. Protein sequence: CASSLAVMGGLSETQYF.

Points on this clonotype: A much larger clone differs from this one at a single base, so this may be a read error. The V call is TRBV6-2 or TRBV6-3, the J call TRBJ2-4, with a weak D call TRBD1 (6 bases). Germline CDR1 is MNHEY and CDR2 is SVGEGT. Trimming stripped 8 bases from V and 1 base from J, with 12 bases between. The CDR3 totals 14 residues. This chain's CDR3 is CASQGQRAKNIQYF. The CDR3 region has the DNA TGTGCCAGCCAGGGGCAGAGGGCCAAAAACATTCAGTACTTC.

This clonotype was found many times. The rearrangement links TRBV18 to TRBJ1-2, with D maybe TRBD1 (5 bases). Trimming pared 5 bases from V and 4 bases from J, leaving 14 bases between. Germline V gene sequence: CDR1 KGHSH, CDR2 LQKENI. The CDR3 has 14 residues. The CDR3, as DNA: TGTGCCAGCTCAACCCCTCAGGGCGGCTATGGCTACACCTTC. This gives the protein CASSTPQGGYGYTF.

This clonotype was seen only a few times. The junction departs from the called germline gene at one end, perhaps through a read error. The chain combines TRBV6-1 with TRBJ2-1; D not resolved. The CDR3 extends over 15 amino acids. Germline V gene lookup returns CDR1 MNHNS and CDR2 SASEGT. The CDR3 DNA sequence: TGTGCCAGCAAGGTTGGGTATATCTCCTACAACGAGCAGTTCTTC. Protein sequence: CASKVGYISYNEQFF.

As for this clonotype: A far larger clone is just one base off, so this is likely a read error. The chain employs TRBV6-5 and TRBJ1-1; D is unresolved. Trimming took off 6 bases at V and 11 bases at J, with 19 bases between the two ends. This CDR3 is built from 13 residues. In germline, CDR1 is MNHEY, CDR2 SVGAGI. CDR3 nucleotides: TGTGCCAGCAGGTTTCTTGGATGGAGTGAGGCTTTCTTT. It translates to CASRFLGWSEAFF.

This clonotype came up many times. The V and J genes are TRBV18 and TRBJ2-7, with 7 bases fitting TRBD1. CDR1 is KGHSH and CDR2 is LQKENI in the germline V gene. The CDR3 extends over 13 amino acids. The J segment lost 2 bases and the V segment lost 3 bases, leaving 1 base of the junction unmatched. DNA of the CDR3: TGTGCCAGCTCACCGGGACAGCCCTACGAGCAGTACTTC. Translating it yields CASSPGQPYEQYF.

As to this clonotype: A far more abundant clone sits one base away, making this likely a read error. The J gene is TRBJ1-6, the V gene TRBV6-6; D is unresolved. The germline V gene has CDR1 MNHNY and CDR2 SVGAGI (reference sequence). Trimming shortened V by 0 bases and J by 0 bases, and 15 bases separated the two germline ends. There are 19 residues in the CDR3. The CDR3 nucleotides read TGTGCCAGCAGTTACTCGCCTGGAGGGAGAGCCTCCTATAATTCACCCCTCCACTTT. It specifies CASSYSPGGRASYNSPLHF.

The gene calls are TRBV6-5 and TRBJ1-5; 7 nucleotides match TRBD1. In germline, CDR1 is MNHEY, CDR2 SVGAGI. V shed 3 bases, J shed 3 bases, and the junction held 11 bases outside the gene matches. CDR3 size: 17 residues. In DNA form, the CDR3 reads TGTGCCAGCAGTTATGGGACAGCAACACATATCAATCAGCCCCAGCATTTT. This codes for CASSYGTATHINQPQHF.

Turning to this clonotype: An end of the junction differs from the germline gene, which may be a read error. The V gene is TRBV28, the J gene TRBJ1-1; no clear D. The germline CDR1 and CDR2 sequences are MDHEN and SYDVKM. This CDR3 contains 15 residues. The CDR3 region is CSSSTPRRSNTESFF. The DNA of the CDR3 is TGTTCCAGCAGTACCCCGAGACGCTCGAACACTGAATCTTTCTTT.

This clonotype showed up many times. The chain links TRBV20-1 to TRBJ1-2; no firm D call. Germline V gives CDR1 DFQATT, CDR2 SNEGSKA (reference sequence). V was clipped by 3 bases and J by 0 bases, with 14 bases between them. This CDR3 is built from 15 residues. CDR3 in amino acids: CSASLRRRANYGYTF. The CDR3 bases are TGCAGTGCTAGCCTCAGGAGGCGCGCTAACTATGGCTACACCTTC.

This clonotype was found many times. The chain links TRBV3-1 to TRBJ2-2; TRBD2 matches 8 bases. This CDR3 region has 13 residues. Per the germline V gene, CDR1 is LGHDT and CDR2 is YNNKEL (reference sequence). The J segment lost 6 bases and the V segment lost 4 bases, leaving 1 base of the junction unmatched. DNA for the CDR3: TGTGCCAGCAGCCCCGGGGGGGCCGGGGAGCTGTTTTTT. Its protein is CASSPGGAGELFF. The full variable domain, with the rest looked up from reference TRBV3-1 and TRBJ2-2, is DTAVSQTPKYLVTQMGNDKSIKCEQNLGHDTMYWYKQDSKKFLKIMFSYNNKELIINETVPNRFSPKSPDKAHLNLHINSLELGDSAVYFCASSPGGAGELFFGEGSRLTVL.

Worth noting for this clonotype: One end of the junction fails to match germline, which may point to a read error. This sequence joins TRBV20-1 and TRBJ1-6; D not resolved. The CDR3 length is 15 residues. The germline CDR1 and CDR2 sequences are DFQATT and SNEGSKA (reference sequence). CDR3 bases: TGCAGTGCTATTGGCGAGGCAGCCGATAATTCACCACTCAACTTT. Amino acid sequence: CSAIGEAADNSPLNF.

The table lists this clonotype with many counts. The genes are TRBV11-2 and TRBJ2-1; TRBD2 matches 7 bases. The J segment lost 4 bases and the V segment lost 6 bases, leaving 3 bases of the junction unmatched. This CDR3 is built from 13 residues. Germline V gene data show CDR1 as SGHAT and CDR2 as FQNNGV. CDR3 coding DNA: TGTGCCAGCAGACTCGGGGGGTACAATGAGCAGTTCTTC. Translating gives CASRLGGYNEQFF.

Points on this clonotype: A far bigger clonotype differs at one base, so this is likely a read error. The V call is TRBV6-4, the J call TRBJ2-3; D remains ambiguous. The CDR3 covers 12 residues. Germline CDR1 MRHNA, CDR2 SNTAGT. The CDR3 DNA follows: TGTGCCAGCAGCCGGAATAAAGATACGAAGTATTTT. It yields the protein CASSRNKDTKYF.

This clonotype has a count of ten or more. The chain couples TRBV6-5 to TRBJ1-5; D unresolved. The ends were cut back, 0 bases at V and 7 bases at J, with 16 bases in the middle. CDR3 length: 16 amino acids. Germline CDR1 and CDR2: MNHEY and SVGAGI. DNA for the CDR3: TGTGCCAGCAGTTACTCTGTGACCATTCAAGAGCAGCCCCAGCATTTT. It translates to CASSYSVTIQEQPQHF.

Concerning this clonotype: An end of the junction does not agree with germline; a read error may underlie this. The rearrangement joins TRBV12-3 or TRBV12-4 to TRBJ2-1; D may correspond to TRBD1 or TRBD2 (5 bases each). The CDR3 is 14 amino acids. CDR3 protein: CASTRGARVDEQLF. CDR3 bases: TGTGCCAGCACTAGAGGGGCCAGGGTCGATGAGCAGTTATTC.